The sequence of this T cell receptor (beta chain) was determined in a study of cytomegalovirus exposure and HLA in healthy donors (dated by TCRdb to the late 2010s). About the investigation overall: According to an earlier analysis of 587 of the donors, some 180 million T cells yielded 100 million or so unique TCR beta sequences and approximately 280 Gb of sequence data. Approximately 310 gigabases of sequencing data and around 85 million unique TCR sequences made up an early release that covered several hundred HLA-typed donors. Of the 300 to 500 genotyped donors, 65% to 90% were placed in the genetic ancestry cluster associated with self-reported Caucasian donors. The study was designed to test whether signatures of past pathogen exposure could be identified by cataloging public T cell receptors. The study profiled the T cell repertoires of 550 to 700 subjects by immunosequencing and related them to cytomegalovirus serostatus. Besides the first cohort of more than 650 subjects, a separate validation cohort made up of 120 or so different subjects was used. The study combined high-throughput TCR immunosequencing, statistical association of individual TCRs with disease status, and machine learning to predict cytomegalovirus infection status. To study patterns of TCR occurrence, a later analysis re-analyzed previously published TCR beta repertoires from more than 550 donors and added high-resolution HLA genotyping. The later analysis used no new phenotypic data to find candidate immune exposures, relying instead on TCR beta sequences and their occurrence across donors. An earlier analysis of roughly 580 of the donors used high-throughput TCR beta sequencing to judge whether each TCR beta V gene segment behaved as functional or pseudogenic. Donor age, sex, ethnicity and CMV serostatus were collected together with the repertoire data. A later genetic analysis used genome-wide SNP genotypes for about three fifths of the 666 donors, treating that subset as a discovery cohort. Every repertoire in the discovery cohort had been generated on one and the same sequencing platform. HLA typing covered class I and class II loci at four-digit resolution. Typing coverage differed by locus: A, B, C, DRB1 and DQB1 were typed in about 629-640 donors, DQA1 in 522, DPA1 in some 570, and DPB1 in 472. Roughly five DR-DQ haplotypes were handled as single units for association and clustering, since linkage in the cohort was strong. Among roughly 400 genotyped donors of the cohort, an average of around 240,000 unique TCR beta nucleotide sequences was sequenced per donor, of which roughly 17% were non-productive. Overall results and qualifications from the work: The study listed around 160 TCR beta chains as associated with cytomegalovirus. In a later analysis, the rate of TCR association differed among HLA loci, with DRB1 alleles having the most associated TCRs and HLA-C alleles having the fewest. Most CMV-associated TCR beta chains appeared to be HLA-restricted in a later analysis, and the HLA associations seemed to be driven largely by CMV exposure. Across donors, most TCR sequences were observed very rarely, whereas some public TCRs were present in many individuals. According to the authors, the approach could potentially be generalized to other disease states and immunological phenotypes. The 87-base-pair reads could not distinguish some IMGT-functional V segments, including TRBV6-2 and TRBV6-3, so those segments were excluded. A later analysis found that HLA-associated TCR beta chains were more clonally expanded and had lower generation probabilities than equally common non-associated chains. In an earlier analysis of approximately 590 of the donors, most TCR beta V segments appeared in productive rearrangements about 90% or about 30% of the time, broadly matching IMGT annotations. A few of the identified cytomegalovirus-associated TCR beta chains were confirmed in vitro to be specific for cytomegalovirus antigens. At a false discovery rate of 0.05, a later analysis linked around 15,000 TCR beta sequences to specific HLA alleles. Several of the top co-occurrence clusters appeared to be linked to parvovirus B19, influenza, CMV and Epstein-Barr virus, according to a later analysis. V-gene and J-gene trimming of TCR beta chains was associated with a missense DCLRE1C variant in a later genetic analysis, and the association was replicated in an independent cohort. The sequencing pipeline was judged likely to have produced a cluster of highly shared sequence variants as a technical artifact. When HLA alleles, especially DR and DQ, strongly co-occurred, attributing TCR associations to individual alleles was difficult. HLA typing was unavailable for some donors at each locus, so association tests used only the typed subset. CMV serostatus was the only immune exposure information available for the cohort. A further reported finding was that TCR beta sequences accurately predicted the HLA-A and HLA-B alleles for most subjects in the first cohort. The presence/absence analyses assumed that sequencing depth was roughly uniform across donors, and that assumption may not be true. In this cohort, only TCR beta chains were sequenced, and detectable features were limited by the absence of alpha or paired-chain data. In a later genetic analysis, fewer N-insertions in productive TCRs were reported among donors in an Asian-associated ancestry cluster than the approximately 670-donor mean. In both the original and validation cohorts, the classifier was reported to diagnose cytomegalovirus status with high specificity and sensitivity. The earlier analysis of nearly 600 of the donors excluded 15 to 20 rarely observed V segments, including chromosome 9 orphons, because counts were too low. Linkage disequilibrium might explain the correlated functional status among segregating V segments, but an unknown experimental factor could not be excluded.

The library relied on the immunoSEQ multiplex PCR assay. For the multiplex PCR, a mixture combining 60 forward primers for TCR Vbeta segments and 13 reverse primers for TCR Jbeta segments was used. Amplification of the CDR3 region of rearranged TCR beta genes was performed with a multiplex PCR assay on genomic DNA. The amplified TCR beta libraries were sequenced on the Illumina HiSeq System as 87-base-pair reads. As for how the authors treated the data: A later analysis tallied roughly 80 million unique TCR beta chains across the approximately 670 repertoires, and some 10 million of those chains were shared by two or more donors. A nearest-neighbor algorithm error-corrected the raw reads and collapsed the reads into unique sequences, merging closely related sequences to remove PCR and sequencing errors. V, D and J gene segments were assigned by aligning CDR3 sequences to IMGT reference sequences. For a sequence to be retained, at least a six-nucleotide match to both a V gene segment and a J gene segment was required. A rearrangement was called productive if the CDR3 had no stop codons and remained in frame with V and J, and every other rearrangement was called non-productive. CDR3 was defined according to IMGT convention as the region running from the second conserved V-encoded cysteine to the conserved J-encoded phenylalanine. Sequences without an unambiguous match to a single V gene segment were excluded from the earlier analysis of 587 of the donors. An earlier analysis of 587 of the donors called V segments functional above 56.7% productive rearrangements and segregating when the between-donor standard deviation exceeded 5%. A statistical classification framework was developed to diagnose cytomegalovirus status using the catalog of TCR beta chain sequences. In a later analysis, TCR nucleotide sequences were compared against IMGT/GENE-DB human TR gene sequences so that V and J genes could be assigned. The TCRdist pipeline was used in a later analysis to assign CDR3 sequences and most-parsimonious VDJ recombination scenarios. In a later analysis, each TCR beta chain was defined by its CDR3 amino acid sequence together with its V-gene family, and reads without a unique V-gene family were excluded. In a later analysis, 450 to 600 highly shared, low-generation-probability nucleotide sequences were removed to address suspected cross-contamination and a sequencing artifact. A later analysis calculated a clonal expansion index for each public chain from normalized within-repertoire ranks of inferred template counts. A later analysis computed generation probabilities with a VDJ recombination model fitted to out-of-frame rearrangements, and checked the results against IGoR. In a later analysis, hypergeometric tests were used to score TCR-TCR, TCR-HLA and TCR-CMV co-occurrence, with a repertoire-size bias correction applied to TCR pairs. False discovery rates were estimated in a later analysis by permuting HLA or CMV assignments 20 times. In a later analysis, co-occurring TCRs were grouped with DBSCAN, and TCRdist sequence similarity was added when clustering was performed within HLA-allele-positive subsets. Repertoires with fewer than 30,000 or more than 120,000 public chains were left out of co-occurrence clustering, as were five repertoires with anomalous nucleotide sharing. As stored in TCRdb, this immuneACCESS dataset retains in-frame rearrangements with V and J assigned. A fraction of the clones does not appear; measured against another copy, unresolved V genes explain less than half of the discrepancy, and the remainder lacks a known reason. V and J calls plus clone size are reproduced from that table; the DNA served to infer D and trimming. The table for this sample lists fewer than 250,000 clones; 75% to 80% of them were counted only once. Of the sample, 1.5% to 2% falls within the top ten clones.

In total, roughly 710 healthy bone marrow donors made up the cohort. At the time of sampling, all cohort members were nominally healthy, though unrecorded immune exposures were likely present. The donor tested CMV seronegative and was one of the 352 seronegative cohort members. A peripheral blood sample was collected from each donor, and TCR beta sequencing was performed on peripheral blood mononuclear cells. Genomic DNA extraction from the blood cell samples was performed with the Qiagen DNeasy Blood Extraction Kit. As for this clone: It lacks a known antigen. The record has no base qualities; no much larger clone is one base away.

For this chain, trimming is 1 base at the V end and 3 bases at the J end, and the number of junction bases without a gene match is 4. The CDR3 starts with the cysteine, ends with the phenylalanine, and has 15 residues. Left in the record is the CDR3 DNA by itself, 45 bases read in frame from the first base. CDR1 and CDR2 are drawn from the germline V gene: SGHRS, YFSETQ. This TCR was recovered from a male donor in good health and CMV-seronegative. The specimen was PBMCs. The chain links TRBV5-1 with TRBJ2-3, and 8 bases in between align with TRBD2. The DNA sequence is TGCGCCAGCAGCTTGAGCGGGAGTTCAACAGATACGCAGTATTTT. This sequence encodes CASSLSGSSTDTQYF.